This TCR beta chain was captured in a study of shared clonotypes between healthy human individuals (TCRdb year 2020). Regarding the study in general: The cohort comprised two women and a few men aged 18 to 49 years. For each donor, three plates each were used for CD4 naive and CD4 memory, two plates were used for CD8 naive, and one plate was used for CD8 memory. Blood TCR repertoires of a handful of healthy adults were deeply sequenced to estimate repertoire size and the extent of clonotype sharing between individuals. To increase sequencing depth and limit assay-specific biases, TCR repertoire library preparation and sequencing were carried out by different laboratories using diverse techniques. Leukapheresis yielded between about 0.8 and 8.9 billion PBMCs per donor.

In regard to this clone: It has no known antigen specificity. No base quality information exists; no much larger clone differs at one position.

Healthy HIV-negative adults with no recently reported acute infections or vaccinations were included as donors. All donors were Caucasian adults living in Nashville, Tennessee, USA. CD4+ T cells were enriched by magnetic negative selection, after which naive cells were positively selected on CD45RA and the negative fraction was taken as the memory subset. Blood was obtained by leukapheresis, after which PBMCs were separated by Ficoll-Histopaque density gradient centrifugation and cryopreserved in liquid nitrogen vapor phase. Purity and quantity of every magnetically sorted T cell population were checked by analytical flow cytometry. Each sorted fraction had its genomic DNA isolated and then quantified by UV absorbance on a Nanodrop 2000c. Using the deep immunoSEQ assay, TCR CDR3 regions were amplified from genomic DNA by multiplex PCR. Genomic DNA extracted from each cell subset was distributed evenly over all wells of several immunoSEQ 96-well plates, and each plate served as one replicate. For sorted subsets, each replicate PCR was loaded with 200 to 250 ng genomic DNA, equivalent to 32,000 or so T cell genomes. The purified libraries were quantified using a Qubit 3.0 fluorometer, sized with a Bioanalyzer 2100, and then quantified again using the KAPA Library Quantification kit. Every immunoSEQ 96-well plate was sequenced on a separate single-read 150-cycle Illumina NextSeq 550 flow cell. As for the original processing: Because the immunoSEQ output included only junctional sequences and no quality scores, the filtering could not be the same as the filtering used for full-length reads. To assign V/J genes and CDR3, sequences were annotated using PyIR, a Python wrapper for IgBLAST v1.9, with IMGT germline references. Reads were removed for weak V/J assignments (E-value above 1e-6), missing CDR3, stop codons, out-of-frame junctions, or ambiguous translated residues. V3J clonotypes were defined as sequences sharing the same inferred V gene, J gene, and CDR3 amino acid sequence. Percentage overlap between repertoires was computed as shared unique clonotypes divided by the size of the smaller repertoire. Three approaches were used to assess repertoire richness: RTK rarefaction, the Chao1 estimator, and Recon v2.1 estimates of unobserved clonotypes. Generation probabilities were computed with OLGA for all TCRbeta clonotypes obtained by the gDNA method from several donors. TCRdb carries this immuneACCESS record with in-frame sequences only. Its versions omit some clonotypes, under half of them owing to an unresolved V gene in the studies checked, with the rest unexplained. That table supplies the V and J calls and clone size; D and trimming were determined from the DNA. Across this sample there are about 990,000 clones, with approximately 80% seen only once. The leading ten clones occupy roughly 0.65% of the sample.

What the study reported, not specific to this receptor: Sharing across a handful of donors was observed for about 5% of naive CD4, about 3.2% of naive CD8, around 2.5% of memory CD4, and about 0.38% of memory CD8 clonotypes. The genetic and exposure-history diversity represented was limited by the small number of donors. Even with the large sequencing depth, rarefaction of the sorted-subset datasets indicated that sequencing was incomplete. Based on pairwise subsampling, the degree of clonotype sharing among donors was expected to be affected by sequencing depth. Naive subsets generally had larger estimated clonotype richness than memory subsets did. Clonotypes shared by all four sorted-subset donors showed higher generation probabilities than non-shared clonotypes. Only blood was sampled, and tissue TCR repertoires likely differ from those in blood.

The junction carries 16 bases between V and J, which are trimmed by 6 bases and 4 bases respectively. The CDR3, from cysteine to phenylalanine, totals 15 residues. Here the CDR3 DNA is all that survives: 45 bases in frame from base 1. CDR1 SGHTA and CDR2 FQGNSA are derived from the germline V gene. The sequence came from a man between 18 and 29 years old in good health. Some clones in this sample may be carry-over from other donors' samples. The sequence links TRBV7-2 to TRBJ2-1; TRBD1 is a weak D gene call, 6 bases matching. The source material was memory CD4+ T cells from PBMCs. In light of the paper, this sample's cell subset or site label describes: CD45RA-negative fraction. The CDR3 region: CASRNRDLRYNEQFF. The DNA reads TGTGCCAGCAGGAACAGGGATTTGAGGTACAATGAGCAGTTCTTC.